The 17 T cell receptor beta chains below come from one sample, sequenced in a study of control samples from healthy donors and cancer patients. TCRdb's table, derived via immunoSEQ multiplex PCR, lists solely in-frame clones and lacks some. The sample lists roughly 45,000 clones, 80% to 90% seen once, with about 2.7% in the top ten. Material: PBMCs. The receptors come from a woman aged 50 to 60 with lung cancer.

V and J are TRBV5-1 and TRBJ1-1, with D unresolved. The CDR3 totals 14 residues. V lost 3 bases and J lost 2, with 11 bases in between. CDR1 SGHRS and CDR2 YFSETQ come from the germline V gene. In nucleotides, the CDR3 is TGCGCCAGCAGCTCGACAAGGGCTAACACTGAAGCTTTCTTT. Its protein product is CASSSTRANTEAFF.

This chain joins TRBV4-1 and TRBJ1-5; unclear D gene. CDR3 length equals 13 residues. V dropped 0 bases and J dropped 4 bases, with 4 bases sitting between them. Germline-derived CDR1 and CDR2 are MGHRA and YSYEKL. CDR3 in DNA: TGCGCCAGCAGCCAAGAATGGAATCAGCCCCAGCATTTT. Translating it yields CASSQEWNQPQHF.

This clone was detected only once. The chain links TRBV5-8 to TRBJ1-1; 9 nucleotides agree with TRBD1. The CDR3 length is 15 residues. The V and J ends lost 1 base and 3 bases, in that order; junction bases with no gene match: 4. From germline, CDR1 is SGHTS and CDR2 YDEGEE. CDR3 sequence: CASSLNRDRDTEAFF. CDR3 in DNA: TGTGCCAGCAGCTTGAACCGGGACAGGGACACTGAAGCTTTCTTT.

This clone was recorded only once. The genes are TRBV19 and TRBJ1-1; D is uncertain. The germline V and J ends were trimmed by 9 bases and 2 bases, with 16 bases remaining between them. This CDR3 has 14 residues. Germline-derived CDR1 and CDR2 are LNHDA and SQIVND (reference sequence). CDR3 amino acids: CASRMGQANTEAFF. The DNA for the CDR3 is TGTGCCAGCCGTATGGGTCAGGCAAACACTGAAGCTTTCTTT.

CDR3 nucleotide sequence: TGTGCCAGCAGTCCGACAGGGGTCTATGGCTACACCTTC. It is translated as CASSPTGVYGYTF. The V and J genes are TRBV14 and TRBJ1-2; TRBD1 matches 8 bases. The CDR3 runs 13 residues. V lost 6 bases and J lost 4; bases outside the gene matches: 4. CDR1 and CDR2 (germline): SGHDN, FVKESK.

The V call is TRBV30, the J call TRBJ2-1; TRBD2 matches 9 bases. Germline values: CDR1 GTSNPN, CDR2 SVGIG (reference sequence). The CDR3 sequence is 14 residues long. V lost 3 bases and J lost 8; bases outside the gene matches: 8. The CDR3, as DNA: TGTGCCTGGAGCAGAGGGCGGGGGGGCGATGAGCAGTTCTTC. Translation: CAWSRGRGGDEQFF.

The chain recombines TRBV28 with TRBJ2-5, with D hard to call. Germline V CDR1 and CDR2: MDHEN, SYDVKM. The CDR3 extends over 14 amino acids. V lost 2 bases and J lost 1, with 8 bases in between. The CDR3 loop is CASSLIPFQETQYF. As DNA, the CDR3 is TGTGCCAGCAGTTTAATCCCCTTCCAAGAGACCCAGTACTTC.

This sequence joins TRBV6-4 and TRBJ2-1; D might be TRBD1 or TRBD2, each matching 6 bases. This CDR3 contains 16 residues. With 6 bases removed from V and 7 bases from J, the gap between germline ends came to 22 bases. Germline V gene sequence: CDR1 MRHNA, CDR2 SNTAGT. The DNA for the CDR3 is TGTGCCAGCAGCACTGACGTGTCGGGGGCCCATAATGAGCAGTTCTTC. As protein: CASSTDVSGAHNEQFF.

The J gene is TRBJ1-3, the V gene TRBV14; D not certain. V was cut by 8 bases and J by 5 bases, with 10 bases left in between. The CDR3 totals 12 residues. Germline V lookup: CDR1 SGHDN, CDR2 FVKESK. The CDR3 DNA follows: TGTGCCAGCGGGCAGGTTCGAAACACCATATATTTT. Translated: CASGQVRNTIYF. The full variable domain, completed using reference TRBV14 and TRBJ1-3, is EAGVTQFPSHSVIEKGQTVTLRCDPISGHDNLYWYRRVMGKEIKFLLHFVKESKQDESGMPNNRFLAERTGGTYSTLKVQPAELEDSGVYFCASGQVRNTIYFGEGSWLTVV.

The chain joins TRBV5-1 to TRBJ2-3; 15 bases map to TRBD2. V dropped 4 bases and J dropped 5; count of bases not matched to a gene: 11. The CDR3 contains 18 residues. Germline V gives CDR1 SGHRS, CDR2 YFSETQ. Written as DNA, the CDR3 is TGCGCCAGCAGCCACGGCGGACTAGCGGGGGGGGCGAAAGATACGCAGTATTTT. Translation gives CASSHGGLAGGAKDTQYF.

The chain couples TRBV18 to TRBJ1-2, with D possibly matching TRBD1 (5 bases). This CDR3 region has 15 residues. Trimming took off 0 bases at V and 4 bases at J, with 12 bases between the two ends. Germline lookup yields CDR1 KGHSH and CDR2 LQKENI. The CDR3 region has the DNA TGTGCCAGCTCACCACCGGGGCAGAGTATCTATGGCTACACCTTC. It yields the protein CASSPPGQSIYGYTF.

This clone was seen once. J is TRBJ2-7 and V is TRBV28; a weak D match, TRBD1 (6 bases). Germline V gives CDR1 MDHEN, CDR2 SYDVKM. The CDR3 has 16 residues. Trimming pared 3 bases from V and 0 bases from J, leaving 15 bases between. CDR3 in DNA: TGTGCCAGCAGTTTGGGGGTGACAGGTCTCTCCTACGAGCAGTACTTC. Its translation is CASSLGVTGLSYEQYF. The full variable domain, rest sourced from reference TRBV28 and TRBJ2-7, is DVKVTQSSRYLVKRTGEKVFLECVQDMDHENMFWYRQDPGLGLRLIYFSYDVKMKEKGDIPEGYSVSREKKERFSLILESASTNQTSMYLCASSLGVTGLSYEQYFGPGTRLTVT.

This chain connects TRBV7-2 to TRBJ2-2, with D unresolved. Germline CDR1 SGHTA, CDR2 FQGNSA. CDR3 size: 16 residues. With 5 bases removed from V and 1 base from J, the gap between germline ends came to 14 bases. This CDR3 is CASSPHEVRNTGELFF. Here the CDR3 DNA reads TGTGCCAGCAGCCCTCACGAAGTTCGGAACACCGGGGAGCTGTTTTTT.

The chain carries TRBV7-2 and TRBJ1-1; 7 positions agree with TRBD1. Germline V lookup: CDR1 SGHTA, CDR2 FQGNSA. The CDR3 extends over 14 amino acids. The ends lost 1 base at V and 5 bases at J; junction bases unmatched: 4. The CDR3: CASSLVQGSTEAFF. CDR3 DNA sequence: TGTGCCAGCAGCTTAGTACAGGGGAGTACTGAAGCTTTCTTT. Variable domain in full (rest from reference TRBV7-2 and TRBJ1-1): GAGVSQSPSNKVTEKGKDVELRCDPISGHTALYWYRQSLGQGLEFLIYFQGNSAPDKSGLPSDRFSAERTGGSVSTLTIQRTQQEDSAVYLCASSLVQGSTEAFFGQGTRLTVV.

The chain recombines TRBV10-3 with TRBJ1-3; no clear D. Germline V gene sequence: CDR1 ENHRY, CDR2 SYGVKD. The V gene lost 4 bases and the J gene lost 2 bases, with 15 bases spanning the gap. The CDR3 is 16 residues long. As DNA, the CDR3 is TGTGCCATCAGTGCCTTGACTGTGAAGGCTGGAAACACCATATATTTT. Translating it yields CAISALTVKAGNTIYF.

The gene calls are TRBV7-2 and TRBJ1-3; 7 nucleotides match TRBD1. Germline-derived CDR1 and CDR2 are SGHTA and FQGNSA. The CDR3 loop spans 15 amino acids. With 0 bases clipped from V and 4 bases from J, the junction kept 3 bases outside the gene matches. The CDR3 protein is CASSLATGWGNTIYF. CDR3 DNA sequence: TGTGCCAGCAGCTTAGCGACAGGGTGGGGAAACACCATATATTTT.

Here the CDR3 reads CASSLQGEAFF. The CDR3 DNA reads TGTGCCAGCAGCTTGCAGGGGGAAGCTTTCTTT. V gene TRBV5-6 combines with J gene TRBJ1-1; D is possibly TRBD1 (6 bases). V was shortened by 1 base and J by 8 bases, with 6 bases between the two germline ends. CDR3 length: 11 amino acids. The germline gives CDR1 SGHDT, CDR2 YYEEEE.